The 25 T cell receptor beta chains reported below all come from one sample, sequenced in a study of T cell responses to AZD1222 COVID-19 vaccine. Using immunoSEQ multiplex PCR, the repertoire was profiled, and TCRdb retains in-frame clones only, with some absent. This specimen shows over 120,000 clones; the ten leading clones hold about 2.3%. The sample consisted of peripheral blood. The receptor source for this set is an adult in good health.

The V gene is TRBV10-1, the J gene TRBJ1-1; D perhaps matches TRBD1 (5 bases). This CDR3 is 14 amino acids long. Deletions cut 8 bases from V and 4 bases from J, with 17 bases between. Germline assignment: CDR1 WNHNN and CDR2 SYGVQD (reference sequence). The CDR3 DNA is TGCGCCAGCGCGCGCAGGGAGGCCCTCACTGAAGCTTTCTTT. Residues: CASARREALTEAFF.

This chain uses TRBV30 with TRBJ1-3; 9 bases map to TRBD1. V gave up 3 bases and J gave up 3 bases; unmatched junction bases: 12. The CDR3 is made up of 17 amino acids. CDR1 GTSNPN and CDR2 SVGIG come from the germline V gene (reference sequence). CDR3 sequence reads: CAWSLPTGTGFGNTIYF. The CDR3 nucleotides read TGTGCCTGGAGCCTCCCCACCGGGACAGGGTTTGGAAACACCATATATTTT.

The chain has TRBV28 and TRBJ1-1; TRBD1 aligns across 9 bases. This CDR3 is built from 15 residues. V gave up 4 bases and J gave up 0 bases; unmatched junction bases: 3. In germline, CDR1 is MDHEN, CDR2 SYDVKM. CDR3 DNA sequence: TGTGCCAGCAGTTCAGGGACAGGGATGAACACTGAAGCTTTCTTT. Its translation is CASSSGTGMNTEAFF.

V is TRBV7-2 and J is TRBJ2-3; no clear D gene. The CDR3 consists of 15 residues. Trimming removed 1 base from V and 2 bases from J, with 10 bases in between. CDR1 and CDR2 from the germline V gene are SGHTA and FQGNSA. The CDR3 DNA reads as TGTGCCAGCAGCTTAGTCAGCATGGCCACAGATACGCAGTATTTT. Amino acids: CASSLVSMATDTQYF.

The chain carries TRBV28 and TRBJ2-5; TRBD2 matches at 12 bases. V lost 4 bases and J lost 2; bases outside the gene matches: 8. This CDR3 has 17 residues. The germline V gene encodes CDR1 MDHEN and CDR2 SYDVKM. In DNA, the CDR3 is TGTGCCAGCAGTTCTTCCAGACTAGCGGGGGCTCAAGAGACCCAGTACTTC. It specifies CASSSSRLAGAQETQYF.

The gene calls are TRBV5-1 and TRBJ2-3, with D possibly matching TRBD1 (5 bases). Germline CDR1 reads SGHRS; CDR2 reads YFSETQ. The CDR3 contains 15 residues. V lost 0 bases, J lost 1 base, and 9 bases lay in between. The CDR3 protein is CASSLAPTGTDTQYF. The CDR3 DNA sequence: TGCGCCAGCAGCTTGGCCCCGACAGGCACAGATACGCAGTATTTT. Full variable domain (missing parts from reference TRBV5-1 and TRBJ2-3): KAGVTQTPRYLIKTRGQQVTLSCSPISGHRSVSWYQQTPGQGLQFLFEYFSETQRNKGNFPGRFSGRQFSNSRSEMNVSTLELGDSALYLCASSLAPTGTDTQYFGPGTRLTVL.

This chain links TRBV7-3 with TRBJ1-6, with D unclear. CDR1 and CDR2 from the germline V gene are SGHTA and FQGTGA. The ends were cut back, 2 bases at V and 11 bases at J, with 10 bases in the middle. The CDR3 is made up of 13 amino acids. CDR3: CASSLGSGTPLHF. CDR3 bases: TGTGCCAGCAGCTTAGGGTCTGGTACACCCCTCCACTTT.

This chain links TRBV19 with TRBJ2-2, with a tentative D call TRBD2 (5 bases). The V and J ends lost 1 base and 9 bases respectively, with 9 bases between them. This CDR3 has 13 amino acids. Germline CDR1 is LNHDA and CDR2 is SQIVND (reference sequence). CDR3 sequence: CASSIGGSRELFF. The DNA of the CDR3 is TGTGCCAGTAGTATAGGAGGGAGCCGGGAGCTGTTTTTT.

DNA of the CDR3: TGTGCCAGTAGCAGGGGGACCACAGATACGCAGTATTTT. Its protein product is CASSRGTTDTQYF. V usage is TRBV19 and J usage is TRBJ2-3; 7 nucleotides match TRBD1. This CDR3 is 13 amino acids long. Germline CDR1 LNHDA, CDR2 SQIVND (reference sequence). With 6 bases clipped from V and 2 bases from J, the junction kept 2 bases outside the gene matches.

V is TRBV30 and J is TRBJ1-2; 9 bases line up with TRBD1. V lost 8 bases and J lost 8; bases outside the gene matches: 12. CDR3 length: 13 residues. Germline V gene lookup returns CDR1 GTSNPN and CDR2 SVGIG (reference sequence). In DNA, the CDR3 is TGTGCCGGGGTTACAGGGGGCTCGGAGGGCTACACCTTC. It encodes CAGVTGGSEGYTF.

The chain uses TRBV4-3 and TRBJ2-1; D gene ambiguous. Germline-derived CDR1 and CDR2 are LGHNA and YSLEER. The CDR3 length is 15 residues. The germline V and J ends were trimmed by 0 bases and 1 base, with 7 bases remaining between them. This CDR3 reads CASSQEGTSYNEQFF. In DNA form, the CDR3 reads TGCGCCAGCAGCCAAGAGGGAACATCCTACAATGAGCAGTTCTTC.

The genes are TRBV2 and TRBJ2-3; 9 bases agree with TRBD2. The CDR3 loop spans 16 amino acids. CDR1 is SNHLY and CDR2 is FYNNEI in the germline V gene. V was pared by 8 bases and J by 2 bases, with 11 bases of the junction left unmatched. CDR3 DNA: TGTGCCAGCGGGGAACCCGCGGGGGGGACCACAGATACGCAGTATTTT. Residues: CASGEPAGGTTDTQYF.

The rearrangement uses TRBV3-1 (or the pseudogene TRBV3-2) and TRBJ1-6; D remains unclear. The germline gives CDR1 LGHDT, CDR2 YNNKEL (reference sequence). V shed 1 base and J shed 7 bases, with 8 bases lying between them. The CDR3 contains 14 residues. Here the CDR3 DNA reads TGTGCCAGCAGCCAAGCTGCCATAAATTCACCCCTCCACTTT. Residues: CASSQAAINSPLHF.

This chain links TRBV7-9 with TRBJ2-1, with 10 nucleotides matching TRBD1. The CDR3 sequence is 15 residues long. CDR1 SEHNR and CDR2 FQNEAQ come from the germline V gene (reference sequence). The junction had 11 bases not matched to a gene; V was cut back by 5 bases and J by 10 bases. The CDR3 protein is CASSLRGQGIGEQFF. CDR3 DNA: TGTGCCAGCAGCCTTAGGGGACAGGGGATTGGGGAGCAGTTCTTC.

The chain joins TRBV10-1 to TRBJ2-7, with 7 bases fitting TRBD1. This CDR3 is 14 amino acids long. After removal of 5 bases from V and 5 bases from J, the junction contained 9 bases not matched to a gene. The V gene's germline CDR1 is WNHNN and CDR2 SYGVQD (reference sequence). CDR3 bases: TGCGCCAGCAGTCGGGACAGCGGCACCCACGAGCAGTACTTC. Protein product: CASSRDSGTHEQYF.

The rearrangement links TRBV7-8 to TRBJ1-5; TRBD1 agrees at 8 bases. The CDR3 runs 13 residues. Germline V gene data show CDR1 as SGHVS and CDR2 as FQNEAQ. Trimming removed 8 bases from V and 5 bases from J; junction bases left unmatched: 5. The CDR3, as DNA: TGTGCCAGCGGGCAGGGGGCGGATCAGCCCCAGCATTTT. Amino acids: CASGQGADQPQHF.

The chain carries TRBV6-2 or TRBV6-3 and TRBJ2-2; tentatively, D is TRBD2 (6 bases). Trimming shortened V by 0 bases and J by 0 bases, and 8 bases separated the two germline ends. CDR1 is MNHEY, CDR2 SVGEGT, per germline. The CDR3 sequence is 16 residues long. Written as DNA, the CDR3 is TGTGCCAGCAGTTACTCGTGGGGGGCGAACACCGGGGAGCTGTTTTTT. The encoded protein is CASSYSWGANTGELFF.

The chain carries TRBV9 and TRBJ2-2, with D perhaps matching TRBD1 (5 bases). CDR3 length equals 16 residues. V was shortened by 0 bases and J by 1 base, with 10 bases between the two germline ends. Germline CDR1 reads SGDLS; CDR2 reads YYNGEE. The CDR3 DNA follows: TGTGCCAGCAGCGTAGATGTGGGGCTGAACACCGGGGAGCTGTTTTTT. It specifies CASSVDVGLNTGELFF.

The V and J genes are TRBV7-9 and TRBJ1-5; D ambiguous. V gave up 1 base and J gave up 0 bases, with 7 bases separating them. This CDR3 is built from 15 residues. CDR1 and CDR2 (germline): SEHNR, FQNEAQ (reference sequence). The CDR3 region is CASSLDGPSNQPQHF. CDR3 DNA: TGTGCCAGCAGCTTAGATGGACCTAGCAATCAGCCCCAGCATTTT.

As DNA, the CDR3 is TGTGCCAGCAGCGCGAGGGGCCGTCTTGCAGGGTTAAACACTGAAGCTTTCTTT. It codes for CASSARGRLAGLNTEAFF. The rearrangement links TRBV5-6 to TRBJ1-1; D perhaps matches TRBD1 (5 bases). The germline gives CDR1 SGHDT, CDR2 YYEEEE. The V end was cut by 4 bases, the J end by 2 bases, with 24 bases between. This CDR3 spans 18 amino acids.

This rearrangement joins TRBV28 to TRBJ1-5, with 9 bases aligning to TRBD1. The CDR3 has 15 residues. V dropped 10 bases and J dropped 5; count of bases not matched to a gene: 12. CDR1 is MDHEN, CDR2 SYDVKM, per germline. The CDR3 protein is CAINSPTGGHQPQHF. As DNA, the CDR3 is TGTGCCATCAACAGTCCCACAGGGGGCCATCAGCCCCAGCATTTT.

This chain uses TRBV14 with TRBJ1-2; the D gene is possibly TRBD1 (5 bases). The CDR3 runs to 19 residues. CDR1 SGHDN and CDR2 FVKESK come from the germline V gene. Trimming cost V 1 base and J 0 bases, with 21 bases left between them. CDR3 region: CASSQGQQFGQGTNYGYTF. The CDR3 region has the DNA TGTGCCAGCAGCCAAGGGCAACAGTTTGGCCAGGGAACTAACTATGGCTACACCTTC.

The rearrangement joins TRBV21-1 to TRBJ2-3; TRBD2, as called in the table, went unchecked against the DNA. TRBV21-1 is shown as a pseudogene. This CDR3 is built from 16 residues. DNA of the CDR3: TGTGCCAGCAGCCCCTGGGCGCAGGGAGGGGCAGATACGCAGTATTTT. Protein: CASSPWAQGGADTQYF.

This chain uses TRBV28 with TRBJ1-5; 7 nucleotides agree with TRBD1. Germline V gives CDR1 MDHEN, CDR2 SYDVKM. CDR3 length: 16 residues. V trimming: 0 bases; J trimming: 1 base; junction bases outside the gene matches: 3. CDR3 nucleotide sequence: TGTGCCAGCAGTTTATGGCCACAGGGGAGCAATCAGCCCCAGCATTTT. This codes for CASSLWPQGSNQPQHF.

The rearrangement uses TRBV7-3 and TRBJ1-5, with D unresolved. Per the germline V gene, CDR1 is SGHTA and CDR2 is FQGTGA. The CDR3 loop spans 13 amino acids. The V end lost 0 bases, the J end lost 2 bases, and 2 bases lay between the germline ends. In DNA, the CDR3 is TGTGCCAGCAGCTTAACGGGCAATCAGCCCCAGCATTTT. Translation: CASSLTGNQPQHF.